This TCR beta chain was identified in a study of radiotherapy plus CTLA-4 blockade in lung cancer. Findings and caveats of the study: In blood, after radiotherapy plus ipilimumab, tumor-derived TCR clones expanded.

Between the trimmed V and J ends, which lost 6 bases and 5 bases, there was a span of 17 bases. This CDR3 contains 15 residues. Germline assignment: CDR1 MNHNS and CDR2 SASEGT. Generated by immunoSEQ multiplex PCR, the TCRdb table keeps only in-frame clones and is missing some. The table lists about 49,000 clones, about 88% of them singletons, with 7.8% in the top ten. Receiving focal radiation plus CTLA-4 blockade with ipilimumab were patients who had chemo-refractory metastatic non-small-cell lung cancer. Points on this clone: Its matching antigen is unknown.

The source was peripheral blood, collected from a patient treated with radiotherapy plus ipilimumab. The rearrangement links TRBV6-1 to TRBJ2-1; weak D call: TRBD2 (7 bases). The source of this sequence is a human donor with non-small cell lung cancer whose response to radiotherapy plus ipilimumab could not be evaluated. The DNA of the CDR3 is TGTGCCAGCAGGTCGTCGGGGGCGGGGGACAATGAGCAGTTCTTC. Its translation: CASRSSGAGDNEQFF.